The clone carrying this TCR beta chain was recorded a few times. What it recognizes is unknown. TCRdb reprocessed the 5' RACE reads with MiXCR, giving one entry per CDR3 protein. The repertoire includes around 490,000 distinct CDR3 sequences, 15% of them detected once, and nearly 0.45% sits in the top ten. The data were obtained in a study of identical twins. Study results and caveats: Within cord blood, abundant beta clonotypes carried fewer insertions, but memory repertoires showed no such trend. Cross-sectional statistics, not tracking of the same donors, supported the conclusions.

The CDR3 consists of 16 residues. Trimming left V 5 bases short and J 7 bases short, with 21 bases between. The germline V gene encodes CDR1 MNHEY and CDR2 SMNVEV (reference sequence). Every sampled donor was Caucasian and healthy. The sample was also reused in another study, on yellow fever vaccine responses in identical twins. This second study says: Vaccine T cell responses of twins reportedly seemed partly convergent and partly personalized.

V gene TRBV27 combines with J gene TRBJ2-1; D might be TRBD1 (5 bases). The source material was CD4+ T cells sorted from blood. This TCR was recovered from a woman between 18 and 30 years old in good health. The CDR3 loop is CASSHRQTGPNNEQFF. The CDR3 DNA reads TGTGCCAGCAGTCACAGACAGACCGGACCCAATAATGAGCAGTTCTTC.